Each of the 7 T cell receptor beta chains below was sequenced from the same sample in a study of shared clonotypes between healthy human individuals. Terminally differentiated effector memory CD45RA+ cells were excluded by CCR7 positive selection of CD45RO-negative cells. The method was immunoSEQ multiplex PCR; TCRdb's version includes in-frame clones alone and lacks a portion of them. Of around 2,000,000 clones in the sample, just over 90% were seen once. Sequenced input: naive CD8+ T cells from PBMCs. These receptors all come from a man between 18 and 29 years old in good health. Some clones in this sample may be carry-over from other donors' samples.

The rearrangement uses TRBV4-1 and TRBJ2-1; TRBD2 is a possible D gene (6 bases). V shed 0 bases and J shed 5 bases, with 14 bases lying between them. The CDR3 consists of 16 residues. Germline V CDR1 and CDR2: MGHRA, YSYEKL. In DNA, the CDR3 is TGCGCCAGCAGCCAAGATGTAAGGGACTTAGACAATGAGCAGTTCTTC. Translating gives CASSQDVRDLDNEQFF.

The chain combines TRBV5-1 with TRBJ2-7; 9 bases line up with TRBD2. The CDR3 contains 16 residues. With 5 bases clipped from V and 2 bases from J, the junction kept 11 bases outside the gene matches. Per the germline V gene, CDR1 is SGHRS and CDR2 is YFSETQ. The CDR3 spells CASRLGSSGIPYEQYF. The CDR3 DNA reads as TGCGCCAGCAGGCTCGGGTCTAGCGGGATCCCCTACGAGCAGTACTTC.

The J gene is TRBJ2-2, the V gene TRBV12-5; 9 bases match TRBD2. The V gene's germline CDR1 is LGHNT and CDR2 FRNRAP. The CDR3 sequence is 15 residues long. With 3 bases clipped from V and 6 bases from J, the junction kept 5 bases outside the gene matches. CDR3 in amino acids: CASGFETSGPGELFF. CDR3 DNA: TGTGCTAGTGGTTTCGAGACTAGCGGCCCCGGGGAGCTGTTTTTT.

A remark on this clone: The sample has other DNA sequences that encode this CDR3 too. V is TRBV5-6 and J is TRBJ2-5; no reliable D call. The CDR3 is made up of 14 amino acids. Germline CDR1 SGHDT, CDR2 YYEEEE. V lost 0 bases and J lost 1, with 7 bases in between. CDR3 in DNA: TGTGCCAGCAGCTTGGCGGGCAGCCAAGAGACCCAGTACTTC. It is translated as CASSLAGSQETQYF. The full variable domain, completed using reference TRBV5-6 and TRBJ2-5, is DAGVTQSPTHLIKTRGQQVTLRCSPKSGHDTVSWYQQALGQGPQFIFQYYEEEERQRGNFPDRFSGHQFPNYSSELNVNALLLGDSALYLCASSLAGSQETQYFGPGTRLLVL.

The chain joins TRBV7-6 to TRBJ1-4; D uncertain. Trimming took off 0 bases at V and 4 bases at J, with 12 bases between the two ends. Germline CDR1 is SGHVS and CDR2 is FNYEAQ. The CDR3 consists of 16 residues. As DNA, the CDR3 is TGTGCCAGCAGCTTAGCGCATTTACAAATTAATGAAAAACTGTTTTTT. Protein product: CASSLAHLQINEKLFF.

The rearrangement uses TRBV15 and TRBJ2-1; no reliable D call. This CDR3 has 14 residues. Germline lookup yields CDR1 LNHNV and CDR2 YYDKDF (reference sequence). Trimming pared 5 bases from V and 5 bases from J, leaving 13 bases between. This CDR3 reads CATSPSYPHNEQFF. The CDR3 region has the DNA TGTGCCACCAGCCCGTCCTACCCCCACAATGAGCAGTTCTTC.

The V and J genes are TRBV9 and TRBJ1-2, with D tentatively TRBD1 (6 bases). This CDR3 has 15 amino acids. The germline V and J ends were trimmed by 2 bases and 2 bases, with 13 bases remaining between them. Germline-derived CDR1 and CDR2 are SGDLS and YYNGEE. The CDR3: CASSVRAGVNYGYTF. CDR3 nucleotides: TGTGCCAGCAGCGTTCGGGCAGGGGTGAACTATGGCTACACCTTC. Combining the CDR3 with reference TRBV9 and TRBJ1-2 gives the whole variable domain DSGVTQTPKHLITATGQRVTLRCSPRSGDLSVYWYQQSLDQGLQFLIQYYNGEERAKGNILERFSAQQFPDLHSELNLSSLELGDSALYFCASSVRAGVNYGYTFGSGTRLTVV.